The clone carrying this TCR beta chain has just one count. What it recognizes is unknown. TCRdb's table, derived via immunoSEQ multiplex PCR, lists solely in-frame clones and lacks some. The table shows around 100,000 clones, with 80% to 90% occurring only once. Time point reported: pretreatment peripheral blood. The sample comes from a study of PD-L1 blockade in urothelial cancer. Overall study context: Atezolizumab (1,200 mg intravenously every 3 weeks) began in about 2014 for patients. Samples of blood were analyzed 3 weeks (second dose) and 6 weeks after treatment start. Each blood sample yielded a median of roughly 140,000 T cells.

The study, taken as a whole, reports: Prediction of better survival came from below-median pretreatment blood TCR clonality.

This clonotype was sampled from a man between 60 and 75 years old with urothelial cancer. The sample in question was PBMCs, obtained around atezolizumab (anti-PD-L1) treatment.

CDR3 nucleotide sequence: TGTGCCCGGGAGGTGGGCAATGAGCAGTTCTTC. Translating it yields CAREVGNEQFF. The chain combines TRBV30 with TRBJ2-1; 7 nucleotides line up with TRBD2. The germline V gene has CDR1 GTSNPN and CDR2 SVGIG (reference sequence). The CDR3 sequence is 11 residues long. After removal of 8 bases from V and 6 bases from J, the junction contained 4 bases not matched to a gene.